A selection of T cell receptor beta chains follows, all from one sample in a study of cytomegalovirus exposure and HLA in healthy donors. Measured with immunoSEQ multiplex PCR; TCRdb has only the in-frame clones, and not every one. This sample has 150,000 to 200,000 clones, with roughly 89% found just once. The sample comprised PBMCs. These receptors were taken from a woman aged 30 to 39 in good health and CMV-seronegative. Each CDR3 is given with its conserved first and last residue. D genes are given only for firm matches. Clone size is shown for a subset of rows, as once, few, many or a class of expanded clone.

TRBJ2-7,TRBV6-1,TRBD1,few,TGTGCCAGCAGTGAAGCGTTGCCGGACAGGAGCTACGAGCAGTACTTC,CASSEALPDRSYEQYF
TRBJ1-1,TRBV5-1,NA,NA,TGCGCCAGCAGCTTAGAGGCAAAATCCACTGAAGCTTTCTTT,CASSLEAKSTEAFF
TRBJ1-1,TRBV7-9,TRBD1,NA,TGTGCCAGCAGCCTAATGACAGGGGGCGCGAGGGGGACTGAAGCTTTCTTT,CASSLMTGGARGTEAFF
TRBJ1-1,TRBV2,NA,NA,TGTGCCAGCAAAGGGACAACTGAAGCTTTCTTT,CASKGTTEAFF
TRBJ1-2,TRBV5-6,NA,once,TGTGCCAGCAGATGGGGGGGGTCTAACTATGGCTACACCTTC,CASRWGGSNYGYTF
TRBJ1-1,TRBV5-6,TRBD1,NA,TGTGCCAGCAGCTTGGCGGGACAGGGGGTTGCTGAAGCTTTCTTT,CASSLAGQGVAEAFF
TRBJ2-3,TRBV5-1,NA,NA,TGCGCCAGCAGCTTGGGAGGTTCCTCCACAGATACGCAGTATTTT,CASSLGGSSTDTQYF
TRBJ2-7,TRBV7-2,TRBD1,NA,TGTGCCAGCAGCTTAGTGGGACAGGGGATCTACGAGCAGTACTTC,CASSLVGQGIYEQYF
TRBJ2-1,TRBV11-2,NA,NA,TGTGCCAGCAGCTACGTGGGAGACGTGGACAATGAGCAGTTCTTC,CASSYVGDVDNEQFF
TRBJ2-1,TRBV7-6,NA,NA,TGTGCCAGCAGCCACACCCCCGGGGGACCCCGCAATGGCAATGAGCAGTTCTTC,CASSHTPGGPRNGNEQFF